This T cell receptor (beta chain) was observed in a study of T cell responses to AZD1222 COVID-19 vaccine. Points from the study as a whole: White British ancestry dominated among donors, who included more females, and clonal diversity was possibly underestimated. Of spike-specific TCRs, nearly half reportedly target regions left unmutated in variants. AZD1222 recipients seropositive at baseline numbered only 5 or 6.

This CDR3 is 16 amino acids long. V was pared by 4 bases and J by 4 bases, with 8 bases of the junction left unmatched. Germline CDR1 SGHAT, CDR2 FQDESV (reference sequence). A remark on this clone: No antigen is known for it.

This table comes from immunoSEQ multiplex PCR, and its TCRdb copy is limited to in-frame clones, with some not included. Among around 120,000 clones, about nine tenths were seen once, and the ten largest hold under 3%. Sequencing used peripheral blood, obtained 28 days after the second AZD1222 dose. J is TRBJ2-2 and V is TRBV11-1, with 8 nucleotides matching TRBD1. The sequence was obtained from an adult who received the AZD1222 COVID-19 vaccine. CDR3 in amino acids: CASSSRTGLGTGELFF. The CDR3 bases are TGTGCCAGCAGCTCGAGGACAGGGTTGGGCACCGGGGAGCTGTTTTTT.